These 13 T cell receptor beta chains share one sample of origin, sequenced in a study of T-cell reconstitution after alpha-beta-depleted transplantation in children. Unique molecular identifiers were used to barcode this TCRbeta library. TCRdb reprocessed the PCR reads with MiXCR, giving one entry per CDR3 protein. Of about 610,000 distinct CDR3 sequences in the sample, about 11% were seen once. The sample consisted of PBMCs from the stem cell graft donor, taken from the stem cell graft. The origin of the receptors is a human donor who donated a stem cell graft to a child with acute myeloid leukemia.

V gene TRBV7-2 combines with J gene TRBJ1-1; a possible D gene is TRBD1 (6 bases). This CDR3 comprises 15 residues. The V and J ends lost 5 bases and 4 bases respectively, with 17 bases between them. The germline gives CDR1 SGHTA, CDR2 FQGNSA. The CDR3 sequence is CASSPRQETGTEAFF. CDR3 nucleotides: TGTGCCAGCAGCCCGCGACAGGAGACGGGCACTGAAGCTTTCTTT.

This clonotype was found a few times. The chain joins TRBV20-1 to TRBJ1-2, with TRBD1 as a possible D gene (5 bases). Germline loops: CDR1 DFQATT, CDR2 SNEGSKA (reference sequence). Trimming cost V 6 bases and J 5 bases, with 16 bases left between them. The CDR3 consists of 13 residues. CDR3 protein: CSASLGTSYGYTF. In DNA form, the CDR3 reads TGCAGTGCCAGTCTCGGGACGTCTTATGGCTACACCTTC.

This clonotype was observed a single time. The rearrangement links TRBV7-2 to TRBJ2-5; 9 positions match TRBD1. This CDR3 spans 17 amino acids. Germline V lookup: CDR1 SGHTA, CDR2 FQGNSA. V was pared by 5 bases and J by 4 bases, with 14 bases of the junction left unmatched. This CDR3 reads CASSKRDRVLRSETQYF. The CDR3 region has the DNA TGTGCCAGCAGCAAAAGGGACAGGGTATTGAGGTCAGAGACCCAGTACTTC. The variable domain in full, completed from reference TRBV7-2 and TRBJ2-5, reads GAGVSQSPSNKVTEKGKDVELRCDPISGHTALYWYRQSLGQGLEFLIYFQGNSAPDKSGLPSDRFSAERTGGSVSTLTIQRTQQEDSAVYLCASSKRDRVLRSETQYFGPGTRLLVL.

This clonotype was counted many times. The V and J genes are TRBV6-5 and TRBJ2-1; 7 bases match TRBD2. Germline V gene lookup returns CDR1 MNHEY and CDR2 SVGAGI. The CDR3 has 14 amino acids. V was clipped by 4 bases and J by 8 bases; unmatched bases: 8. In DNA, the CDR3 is TGTGCCAGCAGTTTCCGGGAGGTTAAGGATGAGCAGTTCTTC. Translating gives CASSFREVKDEQFF.

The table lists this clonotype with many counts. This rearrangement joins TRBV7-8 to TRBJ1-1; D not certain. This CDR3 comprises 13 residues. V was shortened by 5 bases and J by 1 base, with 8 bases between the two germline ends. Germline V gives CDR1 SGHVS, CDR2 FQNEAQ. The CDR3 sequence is CASSPQPNTEAFF. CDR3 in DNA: TGTGCCAGCAGCCCACAACCGAACACTGAAGCTTTCTTT.

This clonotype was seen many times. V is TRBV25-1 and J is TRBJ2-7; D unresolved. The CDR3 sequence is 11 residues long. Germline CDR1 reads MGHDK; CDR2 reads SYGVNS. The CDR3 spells CATTGYGEQYF. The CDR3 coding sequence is TGTGCTACAACCGGGTACGGAGAGCAGTACTTC.

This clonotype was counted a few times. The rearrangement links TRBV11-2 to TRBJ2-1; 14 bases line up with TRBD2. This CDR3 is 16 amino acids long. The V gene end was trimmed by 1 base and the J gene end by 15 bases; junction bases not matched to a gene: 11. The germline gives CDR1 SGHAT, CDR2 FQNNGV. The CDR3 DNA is TGTGCCAGCAGCTTAGGGGTGGGGACTAGCGGGAGATCTCGGTTCTTC. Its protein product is CASSLGVGTSGRSRFF.

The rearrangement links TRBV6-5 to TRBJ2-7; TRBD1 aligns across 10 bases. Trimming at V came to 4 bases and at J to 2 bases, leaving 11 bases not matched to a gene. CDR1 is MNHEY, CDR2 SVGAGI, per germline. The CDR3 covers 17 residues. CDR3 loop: CASSSPGGTGDAYEQYF. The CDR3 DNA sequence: TGTGCCAGCAGTTCCCCTGGGGGGACAGGGGACGCCTACGAGCAGTACTTC.

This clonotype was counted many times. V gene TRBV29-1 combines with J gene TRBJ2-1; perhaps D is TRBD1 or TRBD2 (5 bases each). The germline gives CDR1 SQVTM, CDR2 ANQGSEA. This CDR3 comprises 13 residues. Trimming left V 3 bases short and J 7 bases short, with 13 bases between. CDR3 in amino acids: CSVDLGAGNEQFF. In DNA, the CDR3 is TGCAGCGTTGACCTCGGGGCAGGGAATGAGCAGTTCTTC.

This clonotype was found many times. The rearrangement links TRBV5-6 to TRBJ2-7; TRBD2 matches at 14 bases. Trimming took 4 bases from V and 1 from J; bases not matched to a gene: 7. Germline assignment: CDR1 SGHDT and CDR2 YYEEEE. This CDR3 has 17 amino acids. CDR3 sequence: CASSRNRLAGGSYEQYF. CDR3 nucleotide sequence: TGTGCCAGCAGCCGGAACAGACTAGCGGGAGGGTCCTACGAGCAGTACTTC.

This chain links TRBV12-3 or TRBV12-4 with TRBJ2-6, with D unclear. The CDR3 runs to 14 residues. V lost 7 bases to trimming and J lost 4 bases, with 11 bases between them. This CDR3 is CASNLGSGANVLTF. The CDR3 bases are TGTGCCAGCAACCTTGGCTCCGGGGCCAACGTCCTGACTTTC.

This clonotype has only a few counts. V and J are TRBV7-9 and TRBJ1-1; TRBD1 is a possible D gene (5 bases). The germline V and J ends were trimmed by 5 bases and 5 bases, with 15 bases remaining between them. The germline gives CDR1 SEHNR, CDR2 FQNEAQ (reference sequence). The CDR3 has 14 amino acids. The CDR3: CASSPGTSWTEAFF. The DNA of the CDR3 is TGTGCCAGCAGCCCCGGGACGTCGTGGACTGAAGCTTTCTTT.

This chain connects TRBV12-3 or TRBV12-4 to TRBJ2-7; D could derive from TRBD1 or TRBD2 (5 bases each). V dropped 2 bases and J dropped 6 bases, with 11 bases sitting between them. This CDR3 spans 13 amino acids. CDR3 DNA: TGTGCCAGCAGTTTACCGACAGCGGCCGAGCAGTACTTC. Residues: CASSLPTAAEQYF.